The sample holds a few counts of the clone carrying this T cell receptor beta chain. No antigen is known for it. MiXCR, applied by TCRdb to the reads, yields one record per CDR3 protein. The repertoire holds 700,000 to 900,000 distinct CDR3 sequences, 25% to 35% seen once, with around 12% in the top ten. This entry comes from a study of T cell repertoires in cytomegalovirus infection. About the research overall: Recently identified HLA-C-restricted CMV epitopes were among the peptides used. Public TCR beta signatures indicated both CMV infection and matching HLA type.

Losses at the gene ends were 4 bases for V and 0 bases for J; bases not matched to a gene: 18. CDR1 is MNHEY and CDR2 is SMNVEV in the germline V gene (reference sequence). This CDR3 is built from 21 residues. Overall study findings and caveats: Dominating the ex vivo response were TCR beta clonotypes that were CMV-specific and HLA-C-restricted.

This receptor was taken from a human donor in good health (CMV status not recorded). Some clones in this sample may be carry-over from other donors' samples. The sequenced sample was cultured CD8+ T cells from PBMCs, obtained from culture after CMV antigen stimulation. The V and J genes are TRBV27 and TRBJ1-4, with TRBD1 identical over 9 bases. As DNA, the CDR3 is TGTGCCAGCAGTTCTTTAGAGGGGTTTAGGGGACAGGGTGCAACTAATGAAAAACTGTTTTTT. Protein product: CASSSLEGFRGQGATNEKLFF.